This is a list of T cell receptor beta chains from one sample in a study of neurological immune-mediated disorders. TCRdb re-derived calls from the 5' RACE reads in MiXCR, one entry per CDR3 protein. Altogether about 50,000 distinct CDR3 sequences are present, around 5.8% being singletons, with the ten largest covering 1.1% to 1.5%. Sequences were obtained from CD4+ T cells from blood. The receptor source for this set is a woman aged 18-29 years with multiple sclerosis. Each CDR3 is given with its conserved first and last residue. Each record gives: clone size, D gene, J gene, V gene, CDR3 DNA, CDR3 protein. A D gene is named only where the DNA matches it firmly. Clone size is given for some rows only: seen once, a few or many times, or a class if the clone is expanded.

many | NA | TRBJ1-1 | TRBV5-6 | TGTGCCAGCAGCCCGGCCCCACCGGGCGCTGAAGCTTTCTTT | CASSPAPPGAEAFF
many | NA | TRBJ1-1 | TRBV12-3/TRBV12-4 | TGTGCCAGCTCCCGGAGGGGCACTGAAGCTTTCTTT | CASSRRGTEAFF
many | NA | TRBJ1-1 | TRBV5-6 | TGTGCCAGCAACCTTTTTCAGACGGTGAACACTGAAGCTTTCTTT | CASNLFQTVNTEAFF
many | NA | TRBJ2-3 | TRBV5-1 | TGCGCCAGCAGCAATCCGGCCAGGGGGGGGCCGGGACGTAGTGCAGATACGCAGTATTTT | CASSNPARGGPGRSADTQYF
many | NA | TRBJ2-3 | TRBV25-1 | TGTGCCAGCAGTGACCCTAAGGGTAGCACAGATACGCAGTATTTT | CASSDPKGSTDTQYF
many | TRBD1 | TRBJ1-6 | TRBV10-3 | TGTGCCATCAGTGATCCCCGGACAGGAGCTAATTCACCCCTCCACTTT | CAISDPRTGANSPLHF
many | TRBD1 | TRBJ2-1 | TRBV12-3/TRBV12-4 | TGTGCCAGCAGCCCCGGGACAGGGGGGGTAGATGAGCAGTTCTTC | CASSPGTGGVDEQFF
many | TRBD1 | TRBJ2-7 | TRBV29-1 | TGCAGCGTTGAGAGGGGGCCCTACGAGCAGTACTTC | CSVERGPYEQYF
few | NA | TRBJ1-1 | TRBV29-1 | TGCAGCGTTGAAAGAGAGGGGATGGTCACTGAAGCTTTCTTT | CSVEREGMVTEAFF
many | TRBD2 | TRBJ2-1 | TRBV5-1 | TGCGCCAGCAGCTGGACTAGCGGAAGCCTCTCCTACAATGAGCAGTTCTTC | CASSWTSGSLSYNEQFF
many | TRBD2 | TRBJ2-7 | TRBV20-1 | TGCAGTGTACCCCCCTTGGGACTAGCGTCTCACGAGCAGTACTTC | CSVPPLGLASHEQYF
many | TRBD1 | TRBJ1-2 | TRBV7-8 | TGTGCCAGCAGCCACATACAAGGACAGGGGAGCTATGGCTACACCTTC | CASSHIQGQGSYGYTF
many | NA | TRBJ1-4 | TRBV20-1 | TGCAGTGCTAGAGAGCGGGAAAAACTGTTTTTT | CSAREREKLFF
few | NA | TRBJ2-3 | TRBV18 | TGTGCCAGCTCACCATACGGGGGTTCCGGCACAGATACGCAGTATTTT | CASSPYGGSGTDTQYF
many | TRBD2 | TRBJ2-1 | TRBV6-2/TRBV6-3 | TGTGCCAGCAGTCCCTCGGGAGGGTTTTACAATGAGCAGTTCTTC | CASSPSGGFYNEQFF
many | NA | TRBJ2-5 | TRBV11-3 | TGTGCCAGCAGCTTAGGACTTATCGGGACCCAGTACTTC | CASSLGLIGTQYF
many | TRBD1 | TRBJ1-1 | TRBV20-1 | TGCAGTGCTAGGGCCCCGGGACAGGGGGCTCGGACTGAAGCTTTCTTT | CSARAPGQGARTEAFF
many | NA | TRBJ2-3 | TRBV7-8 | TGTGCCAGCAGCTTAGTTTCCCTAATGTTGTATTTT | CASSLVSLMLYF
many | TRBD1 | TRBJ1-2 | TRBV9 | TGTGCCAGCAGCGTAGGGACAGGGGGGATGAACTATGGCTACACCTTC | CASSVGTGGMNYGYTF
many | TRBD2 | TRBJ2-3 | TRBV7-2 | TGTGCCAGCAGCTTAGTTATAGCGGGAAAAGATACGCAGTATTTT | CASSLVIAGKDTQYF
many | TRBD1 | TRBJ2-2 | TRBV20-1 | TGCAGTGCTAGAGTAAGACAGGGCGGCACCGGGGAGCTGTTTTTT | CSARVRQGGTGELFF
NA | NA | TRBJ1-5 | TRBV25-1 | TGTGCCAGCAGTGCAAGTTTCGGTCAGCCCCAGCATTTT | CASSASFGQPQHF
many | NA | TRBJ1-1 | TRBV20-1 | TGCAGTGCCCAGGCCGCTTCGGACACTGAAGCTTTCTTT | CSAQAASDTEAFF
NA | NA | TRBJ2-5 | TRBV6-1 | TGTGCCAGCAGTACCCGGGAGACCCAGTACTTC | CASSTRETQYF
many | NA | TRBJ2-6 | TRBV3-1 | TGTGCCAGCAGCCAAGATACCCGAACCGGGGCCAACGTCCTGACTTTC | CASSQDTRTGANVLTF